The clone carrying this T cell receptor beta chain has more than one count but fewer than ten. Its antigen remains unidentified. Its ends do not fully match the called genes, so a read error is possible. Expressed TCRB transcripts were sequenced after all isolated RNA was converted to cDNA. The repertoire was sequenced with immunoSEQ multiplex PCR; TCRdb's copy has only in-frame clones and lacks some. The sample lists around 650,000 clones, under 15% occurring once. The CDR3 consists of 13 residues. Per the germline V gene, CDR1 is MNHEY and CDR2 is SVGAGI. This sample was included in a study of beta chain features in type 1 diabetes. Study-wide findings and caveats: Across patients, naive, central memory and Treg TCRB repertoires exhibited apparently greater similarity than was observed across healthy donors. Reduced insertions and increased deletions marked VDJ junctions in type 1 diabetes patients. Reads derived from cDNA could over-represent cells showing high TCR expression. There was a moderate but significant shortening of TCRB CDR3s in all four CD4+ subsets of Type 1 diabetes patients.

Each sorted population was over 98% pure. V gene TRBV6-5 combines with J gene TRBJ2-1; D is uncertain. The sample was naive CD4+ T cells from blood. This sequence originates from a man aged 30 to 45 with type 1 diabetes. The CDR3 nucleotides read TGTGCCAGCAGCTACTCGAAAGACTATGAGCAGTTCTTC. Translated, it gives CASSYSKDYEQFF.